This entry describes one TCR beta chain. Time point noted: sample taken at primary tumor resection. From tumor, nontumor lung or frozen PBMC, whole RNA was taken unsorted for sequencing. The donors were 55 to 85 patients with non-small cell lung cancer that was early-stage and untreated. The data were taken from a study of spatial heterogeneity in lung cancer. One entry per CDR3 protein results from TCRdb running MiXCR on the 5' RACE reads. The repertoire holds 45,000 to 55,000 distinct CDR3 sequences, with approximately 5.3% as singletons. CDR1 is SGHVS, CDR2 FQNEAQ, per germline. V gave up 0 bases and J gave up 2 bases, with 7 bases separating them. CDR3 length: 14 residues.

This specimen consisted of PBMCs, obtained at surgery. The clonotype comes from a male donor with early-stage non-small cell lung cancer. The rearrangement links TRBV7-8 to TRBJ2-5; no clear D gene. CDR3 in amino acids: CASSLANRQETQYF. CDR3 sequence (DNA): TGTGCCAGCAGCTTAGCGAATCGGCAAGAGACCCAGTACTTC.